This T cell receptor (beta chain) stems from a study of T cells in Graves' hyperthyroidism and ophthalmopathy. The study's findings and limits: Onset of ophthalmopathy came a median roughly 6 months after the model predicted it. Researchers found most expanded thyroid clonotypes above 0.001 in blood as well.

The TCR beta CDR3 regions underwent amplification using RNA transcripts as the source. First-round RT-PCR targeting the TCR CDR3 was performed with the HTBI primer set. TCRdb re-called the multiplex PCR reads with MiXCR, one entry per CDR3 protein. Here the sample spans 560,000 or so distinct CDR3 sequences, 40% to 55% being singletons. The CDR3 loop spans 18 amino acids. Germline lookup yields CDR1 LNHNV and CDR2 YYDKDF (reference sequence). V lost 8 bases and J lost 2, with 27 bases in between. As concerns this clonotype: What it recognizes is unknown. This may be a read error, as it is one base from a much larger clone. The CDR3 carries no conserved terminal phenylalanine or tryptophan, so it likely arises from a read error.

Exclusions: uncontrolled infection, other autoimmune disease, pregnancy, lactation. Orbital computed tomography, thyroid ultrasound, serum thyroxine and TRAb, and clinical symptoms together informed the diagnoses. V gene TRBV15 combines with J gene TRBJ1-2, with D hard to call. The receptor was isolated from a young woman with Graves' hyperthyroidism. The sequencing sample was made of peripheral blood or thyroid tissue (not recorded which). The CDR3: CATAVLDGSAAENYGYTL. The CDR3 DNA is TGTGCCACCGCGGTCTTAGACGGGTCTGCCGCTGAAAACTATGGCTACACCCTC.